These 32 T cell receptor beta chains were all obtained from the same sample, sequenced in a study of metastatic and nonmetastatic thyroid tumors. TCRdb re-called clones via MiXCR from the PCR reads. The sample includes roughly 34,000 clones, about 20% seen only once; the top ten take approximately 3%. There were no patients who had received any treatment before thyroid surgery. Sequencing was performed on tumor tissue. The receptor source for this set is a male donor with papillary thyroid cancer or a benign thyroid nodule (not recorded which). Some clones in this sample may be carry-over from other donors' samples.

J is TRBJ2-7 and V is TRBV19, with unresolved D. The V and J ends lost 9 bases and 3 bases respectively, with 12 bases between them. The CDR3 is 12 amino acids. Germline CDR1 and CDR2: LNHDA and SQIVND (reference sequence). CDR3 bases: TGTGCCAGCCAGAGCAAGAACTACGAGCAGTACTTC. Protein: CASQSKNYEQYF.

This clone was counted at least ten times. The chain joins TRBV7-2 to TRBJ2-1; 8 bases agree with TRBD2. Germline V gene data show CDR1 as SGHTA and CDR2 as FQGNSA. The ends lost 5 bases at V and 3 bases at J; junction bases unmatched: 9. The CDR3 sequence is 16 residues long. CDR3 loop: CASSRKLAVHYNEQFF. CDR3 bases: TGTGCCAGCAGCCGTAAACTAGCGGTGCACTACAATGAGCAGTTCTTC.

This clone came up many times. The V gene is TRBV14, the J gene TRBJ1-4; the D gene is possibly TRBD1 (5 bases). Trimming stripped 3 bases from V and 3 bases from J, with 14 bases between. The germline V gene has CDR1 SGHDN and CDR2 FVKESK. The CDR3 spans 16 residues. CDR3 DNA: TGTGCCAGCAGCCACCACCCAGGGCCGCCTAATGAAAAACTGTTTTTT. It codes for CASSHHPGPPNEKLFF.

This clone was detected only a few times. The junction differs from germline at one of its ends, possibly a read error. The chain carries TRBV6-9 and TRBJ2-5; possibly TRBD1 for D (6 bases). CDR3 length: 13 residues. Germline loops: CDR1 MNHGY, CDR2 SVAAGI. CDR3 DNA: TGTGTCAGCAGTGAACCAGGGGTAGGGACCCAGTACTTC. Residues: CVSSEPGVGTQYF.

CDR3 amino acids: CATSRGGGFADTQYF. Written as DNA, the CDR3 is TGTGCCACCAGCAGAGGGGGGGGCTTCGCAGATACGCAGTATTTT. The chain employs TRBV15 and TRBJ2-3; weak D call: TRBD2 (7 bases). The CDR3 consists of 15 residues. The germline V and J ends were trimmed by 1 base and 4 bases, with 12 bases remaining between them. The V gene's germline CDR1 is LNHNV and CDR2 YYDKDF (reference sequence). The full variable domain, completed using reference TRBV15 and TRBJ2-3, is DAMVIQNPRYQVTQFGKPVTLSCSQTLNHNVMYWYQQKSSQAPKLLFHYYDKDFNNEADTPDNFQSRRPNTSFCFLDIRSPGLGDTAMYLCATSRGGGFADTQYFGPGTRLTVL.

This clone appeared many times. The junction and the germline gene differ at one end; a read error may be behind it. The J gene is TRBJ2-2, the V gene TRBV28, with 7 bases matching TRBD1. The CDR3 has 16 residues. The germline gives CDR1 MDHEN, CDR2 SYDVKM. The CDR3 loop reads CASSSIRDSPTWELFF. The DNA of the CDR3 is TGTGCCAGCAGTAGTATCCGGGACAGCCCCACCTGGGAGCTGTTTTTT.

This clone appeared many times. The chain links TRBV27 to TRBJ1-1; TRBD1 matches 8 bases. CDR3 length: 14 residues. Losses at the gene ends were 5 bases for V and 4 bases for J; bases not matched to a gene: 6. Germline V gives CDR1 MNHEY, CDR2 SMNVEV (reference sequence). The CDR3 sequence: CASSVTGGFTEAFF. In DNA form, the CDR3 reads TGTGCCAGCAGTGTCACAGGGGGATTCACTGAAGCTTTCTTT.

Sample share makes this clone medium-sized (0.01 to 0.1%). DNA of the CDR3: TGTGCCAGCAGTGCCTTAGCCGACCCTTCCTACGAGCAGTACTTC. This encodes CASSALADPSYEQYF. The V gene is TRBV27, the J gene TRBJ2-7; D is ambiguous. V gave up 5 bases and J gave up 1 base, with 15 bases separating them. Per the germline V gene, CDR1 is MNHEY and CDR2 is SMNVEV (reference sequence). The CDR3 covers 15 residues.

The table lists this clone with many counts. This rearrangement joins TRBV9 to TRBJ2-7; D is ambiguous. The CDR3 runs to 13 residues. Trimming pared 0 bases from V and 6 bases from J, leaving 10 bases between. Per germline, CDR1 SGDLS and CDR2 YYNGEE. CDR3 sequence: CASSVVGAGEQYF. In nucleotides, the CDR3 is TGTGCCAGCAGCGTAGTGGGTGCTGGCGAGCAGTACTTC.

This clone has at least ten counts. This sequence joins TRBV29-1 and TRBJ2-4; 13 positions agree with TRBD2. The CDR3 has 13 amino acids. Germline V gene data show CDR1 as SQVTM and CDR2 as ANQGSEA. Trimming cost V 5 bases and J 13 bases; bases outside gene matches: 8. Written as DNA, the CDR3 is TGCAGCGTTAATCGACTAGCGGGAGGAAAACAGTACTTC. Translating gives CSVNRLAGGKQYF.

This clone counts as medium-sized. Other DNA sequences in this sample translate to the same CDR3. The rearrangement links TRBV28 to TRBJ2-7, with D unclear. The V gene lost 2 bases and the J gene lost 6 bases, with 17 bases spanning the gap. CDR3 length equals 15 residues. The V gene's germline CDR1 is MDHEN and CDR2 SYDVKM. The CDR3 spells CASSLTRTLVSEQYF. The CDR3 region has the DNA TGTGCCAGCAGTTTAACCCGGACCCTAGTTTCCGAGCAGTACTTC.

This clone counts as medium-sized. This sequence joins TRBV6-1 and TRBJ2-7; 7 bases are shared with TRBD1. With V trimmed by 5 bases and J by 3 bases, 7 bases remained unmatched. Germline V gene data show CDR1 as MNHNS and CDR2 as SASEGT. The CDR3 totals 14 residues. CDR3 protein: CASSPWDSDYEQYF. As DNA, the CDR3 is TGTGCCAGCAGTCCTTGGGACAGCGACTACGAGCAGTACTTC.

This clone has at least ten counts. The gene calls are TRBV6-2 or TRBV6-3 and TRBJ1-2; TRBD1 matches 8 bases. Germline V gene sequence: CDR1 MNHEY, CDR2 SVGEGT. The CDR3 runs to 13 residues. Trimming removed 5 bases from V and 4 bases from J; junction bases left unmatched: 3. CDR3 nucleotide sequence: TGTGCCAGCAGTCTTGACAGGGGCTATGGCTACACCTTC. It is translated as CASSLDRGYGYTF.

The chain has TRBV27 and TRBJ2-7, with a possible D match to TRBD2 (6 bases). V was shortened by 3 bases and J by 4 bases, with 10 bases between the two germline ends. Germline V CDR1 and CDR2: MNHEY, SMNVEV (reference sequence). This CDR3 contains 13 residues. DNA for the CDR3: TGTGCCAGCAGTTTGACTAGAACGTACGAGCAGTACTTC. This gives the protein CASSLTRTYEQYF.

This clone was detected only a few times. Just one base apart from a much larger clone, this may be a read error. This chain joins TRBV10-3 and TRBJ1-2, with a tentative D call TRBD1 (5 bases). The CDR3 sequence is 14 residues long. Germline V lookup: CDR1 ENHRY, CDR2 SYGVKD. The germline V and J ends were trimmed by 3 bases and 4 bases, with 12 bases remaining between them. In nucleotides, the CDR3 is TGTGCCATCAGTGATGACCCAGGGACCTATGGCTACACCTTC. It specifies CAISDDPGTYGYTF.

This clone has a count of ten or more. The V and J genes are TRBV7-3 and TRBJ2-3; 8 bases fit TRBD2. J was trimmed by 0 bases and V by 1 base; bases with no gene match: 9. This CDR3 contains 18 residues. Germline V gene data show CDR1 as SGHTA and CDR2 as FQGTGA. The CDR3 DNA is TGTGCCAGCAGCTTAAGGGTCAGCGGGGGAATTAGCACAGATACGCAGTATTTT. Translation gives CASSLRVSGGISTDTQYF. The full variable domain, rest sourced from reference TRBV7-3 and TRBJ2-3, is GAGVSQTPSNKVTEKGKYVELRCDPISGHTALYWYRQSLGQGPEFLIYFQGTGAADDSGLPNDRFFAVRPEGSVSTLKIQRTERGDSAVYLCASSLRVSGGISTDTQYFGPGTRLTVL.

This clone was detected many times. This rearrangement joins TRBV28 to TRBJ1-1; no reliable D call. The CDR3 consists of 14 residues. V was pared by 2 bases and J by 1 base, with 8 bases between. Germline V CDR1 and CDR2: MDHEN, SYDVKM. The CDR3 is CASSLVQKNTEAFF. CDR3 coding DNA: TGTGCCAGCAGTTTAGTACAGAAGAACACTGAAGCTTTCTTT.

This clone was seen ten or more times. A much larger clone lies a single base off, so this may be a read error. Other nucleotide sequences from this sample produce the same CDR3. This chain's CDR3 is CASSLDRKEPQHF. The CDR3 DNA follows: TGCGCCAGCAGCTTGGACAGAAAAGAGCCCCAGCATTTT. The rearrangement uses TRBV5-5 and TRBJ1-5; tentatively, D is TRBD1 (6 bases). Germline V gene lookup returns CDR1 SGHKS and CDR2 YYEKEE (reference sequence). The CDR3 contains 13 residues. Drawing the rest from reference TRBV5-5 and TRBJ1-5, the complete variable domain is DAGVTQSPTHLIKTRGQQVTLRCSPISGHKSVSWYQQVLGQGPQFIFQYYEKEERGRGNFPDRFSARQFPNYSSELNVNALLLGDSALYLCASSLDRKEPQHFGDGTRLSIL.

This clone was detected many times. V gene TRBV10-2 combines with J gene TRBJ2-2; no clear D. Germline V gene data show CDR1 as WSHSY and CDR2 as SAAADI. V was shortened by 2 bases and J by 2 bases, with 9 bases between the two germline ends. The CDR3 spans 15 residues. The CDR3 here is CASSEPRPNTGELFF. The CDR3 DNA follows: TGCGCCAGCAGTGAGCCCCGCCCCAACACCGGGGAGCTGTTTTTT.

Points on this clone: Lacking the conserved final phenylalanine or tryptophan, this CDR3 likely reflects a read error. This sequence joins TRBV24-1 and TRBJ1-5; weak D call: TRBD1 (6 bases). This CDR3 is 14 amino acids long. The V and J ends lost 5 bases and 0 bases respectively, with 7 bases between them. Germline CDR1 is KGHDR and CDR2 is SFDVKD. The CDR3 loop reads CATSGDNSNQPQHL. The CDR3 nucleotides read TGTGCCACCAGTGGGGACAATAGCAATCAGCCCCAGCATCTT.

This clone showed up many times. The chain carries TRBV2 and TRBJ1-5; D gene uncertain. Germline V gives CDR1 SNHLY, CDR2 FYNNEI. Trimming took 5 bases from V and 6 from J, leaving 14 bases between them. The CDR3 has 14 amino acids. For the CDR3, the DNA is TGTGCCAGCAGTACCGGGAGGGTGGGTCAGCCCCAGCATTTT. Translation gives CASSTGRVGQPQHF.

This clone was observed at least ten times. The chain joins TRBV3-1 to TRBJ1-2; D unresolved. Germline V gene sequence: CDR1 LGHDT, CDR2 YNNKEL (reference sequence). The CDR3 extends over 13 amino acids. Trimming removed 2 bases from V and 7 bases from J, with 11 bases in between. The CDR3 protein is CASSQRVGGGYTF. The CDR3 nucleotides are TGTGCCAGCAGCCAAAGGGTAGGAGGTGGCTACACCTTC.

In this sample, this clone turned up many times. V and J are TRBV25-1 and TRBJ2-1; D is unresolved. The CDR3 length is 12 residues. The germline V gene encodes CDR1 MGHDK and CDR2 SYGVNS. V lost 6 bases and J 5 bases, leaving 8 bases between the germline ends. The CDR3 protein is CASSGPNNEQFF. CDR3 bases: TGTGCCAGCAGCGGACCGAACAATGAGCAGTTCTTC.

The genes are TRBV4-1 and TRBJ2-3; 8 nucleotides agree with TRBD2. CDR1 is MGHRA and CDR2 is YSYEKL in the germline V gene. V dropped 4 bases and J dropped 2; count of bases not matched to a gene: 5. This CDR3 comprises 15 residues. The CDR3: CASSPGGAHTDTQYF. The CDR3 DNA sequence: TGCGCCAGCAGCCCGGGGGGGGCACACACAGATACGCAGTATTTT.

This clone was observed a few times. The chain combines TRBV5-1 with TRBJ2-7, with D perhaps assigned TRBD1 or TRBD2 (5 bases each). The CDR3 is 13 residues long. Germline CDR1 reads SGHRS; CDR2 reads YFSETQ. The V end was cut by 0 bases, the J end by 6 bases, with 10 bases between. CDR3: CASSLETEGEQYF. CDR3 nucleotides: TGCGCCAGCAGCTTGGAGACAGAGGGCGAGCAGTACTTC.

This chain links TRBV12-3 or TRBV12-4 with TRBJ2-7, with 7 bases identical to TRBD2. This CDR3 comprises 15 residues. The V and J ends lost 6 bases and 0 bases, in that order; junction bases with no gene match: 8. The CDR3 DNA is TGTGCCAGCAGCTCTACTCGGGACTACTCCTACGAGCAGTACTTC. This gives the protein CASSSTRDYSYEQYF.

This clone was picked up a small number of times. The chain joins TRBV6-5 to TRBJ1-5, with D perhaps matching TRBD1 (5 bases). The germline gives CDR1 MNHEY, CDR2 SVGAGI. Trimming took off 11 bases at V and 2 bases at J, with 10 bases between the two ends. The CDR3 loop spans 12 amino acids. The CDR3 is CAQQAGNQPQHF. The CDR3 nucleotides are TGTGCCCAACAGGCGGGCAATCAGCCCCAGCATTTT.

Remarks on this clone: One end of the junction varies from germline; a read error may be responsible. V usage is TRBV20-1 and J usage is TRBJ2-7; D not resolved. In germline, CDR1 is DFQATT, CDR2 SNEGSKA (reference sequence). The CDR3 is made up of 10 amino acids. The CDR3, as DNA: TGCAGTTCTAAGTCCTTCGAGCAGTACTTC. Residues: CSSKSFEQYF.

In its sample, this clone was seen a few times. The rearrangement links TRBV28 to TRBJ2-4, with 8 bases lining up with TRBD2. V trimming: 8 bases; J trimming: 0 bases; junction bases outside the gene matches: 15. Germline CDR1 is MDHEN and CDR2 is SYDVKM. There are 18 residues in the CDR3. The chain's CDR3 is CASLGPAGAILAKNIQYF. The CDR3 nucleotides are TGTGCCAGCCTGGGGCCAGCGGGAGCTATTTTAGCCAAAAACATTCAGTACTTC.

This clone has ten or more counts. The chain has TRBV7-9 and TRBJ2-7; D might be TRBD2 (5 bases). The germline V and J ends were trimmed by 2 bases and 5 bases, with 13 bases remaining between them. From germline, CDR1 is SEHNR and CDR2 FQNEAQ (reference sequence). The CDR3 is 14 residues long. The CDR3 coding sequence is TGTGCCAGCAGCTTAATGACTACCCAAAACGAGCAGTACTTC. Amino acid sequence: CASSLMTTQNEQYF.

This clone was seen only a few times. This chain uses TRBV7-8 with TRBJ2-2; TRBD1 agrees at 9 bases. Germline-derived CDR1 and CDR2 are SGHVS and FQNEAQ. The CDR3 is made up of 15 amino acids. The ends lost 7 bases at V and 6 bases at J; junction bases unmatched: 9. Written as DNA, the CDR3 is TGTGCCAGCATCTTTGGGACAGGGTATTCCGGGGAGCTGTTTTTT. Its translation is CASIFGTGYSGELFF. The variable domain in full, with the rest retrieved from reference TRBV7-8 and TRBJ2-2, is GAGVSQSPRYKVAKRGQDVALRCDPISGHVSLFWYQQALGQGPEFLTYFQNEAQLDKSGLPSDRFFAERPEGSVSTLKIQRTQQEDSAVYLCASIFGTGYSGELFFGEGSRLTVL.

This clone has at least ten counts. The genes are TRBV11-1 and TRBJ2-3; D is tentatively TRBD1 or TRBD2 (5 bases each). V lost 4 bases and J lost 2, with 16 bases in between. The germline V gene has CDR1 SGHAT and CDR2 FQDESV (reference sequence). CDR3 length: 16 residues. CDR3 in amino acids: CASSSGTNDPTDTQYF. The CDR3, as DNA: TGTGCCAGCAGCTCCGGGACGAACGACCCCACAGATACGCAGTATTTT.